This T cell receptor beta chain was observed in a study of T cell responses to AZD1222 COVID-19 vaccine listed by TCRdb under 2021. Study-wide context: A total of about 230 trial participants underwent TCR sequencing, of whom around 200 received two doses of AZD1222 and about 25 received two doses of the MenACWY control vaccine. Trial participants were enrolled into age subgroups of 18-55, 56-69 and 70-plus years, which contained approximately 150, 30 and 60 TCR-sequenced participants, respectively. The investigation overall reported the following: After two AZD1222 doses, both the breadth and the depth of spike-specific TCRs were significantly higher than at day 0 and than in MenACWY recipients. Participants were mostly white British and included more females than males, and it was suggested by the authors that clonal diversity may have been underestimated. In the small 56-69-year group, the increase in depth fell short of significance, most likely because of low power. Vaccine-associated CD4 TCRs spanned the whole spike protein, with dominant responses in regions 160-218 and 743-854. Conclusions about previously exposed vaccinees were limited because only six AZD1222 recipients were SARS-CoV-2 seropositive at baseline. Nearly half of unique spike-specific TCRs reportedly recognized epitopes outside regions mutated in the B.1.351 and B.1.1.7 variants. No day 14 peak-response samples were available, so repertoires were characterized only after the peak T cell response.

Taken with the paper, the label for time point translates to: about 28 days (+/-7) after the second vaccine dose. AZD1222 recipients with second doses at about 4 weeks or about 12 weeks were pooled, because spike-specific TCR depth and breadth did not differ between schedules. Samples from vaccinated people were obtained from the UK trials COV001 and COV002, which included a single-blind randomized controlled phase 2/3 trial of AZD1222 (ChAdOx1 nCoV-19) in healthy adults. For TCRbeta chain sequencing, PBMC samples were collected from trial participants at day 0 and at day 28 after the second dose. Details on this clone: No cognate antigen has been identified for it. Base qualities were left out, and no much larger clone turns up one base away.

From the cysteine through the phenylalanine, the CDR3 covers 14 amino acids. Only CDR3 DNA is held: 42 bases, read in frame from base 1. The germline V gene (reference sequence) yields LGHDT for CDR1 and YNNKEL for CDR2. Trimming costs V 5 bases and J 4 bases, and their ends lie 15 bases apart. The CDR3 regions of human TCRbeta chains were subjected to immunosequencing. For the original study's pipeline: Repertoire TCRs were checked for matches against a reference library of SARS-CoV-2-specific TCRs that had been generated using the MIRA antigen-specificity platform. Breadth meant the fraction of unique TCRs that were SARS-CoV-2-associated, whereas depth meant the fraction of total T cells that were SARS-CoV-2-associated. Using the MIRA data, each spike-specific TCR was assigned both to the spike region to which the TCR was reactive and to a CD4 or CD8 class. Log10-transformed breadth and depth values were compared by one-way ANOVA with Sidak's multiple comparisons tests. TCRdb's version of the immuneACCESS table is confined to in-frame rearrangements and falls short of the full clone set. An unresolved V gene accounts for under half of the shortfall where checked; the remainder is of unknown origin. The DNA gave D and trimming, while V, J and clone size come from that table. In this sample the table shows some 130,000 clones, approximately 95% of which occur a single time. The ten largest clones represent around 7.1% of the sample.

This sample comprised peripheral blood, obtained 28 days after the second AZD1222 dose. The chain links TRBV3-1 (or the pseudogene TRBV3-2) with TRBJ2-7; the D gene assignment is ambiguous. The sequence came from an adult who received the AZD1222 COVID-19 vaccine. CDR3 region: CASSETPAGYEQYF. The nucleotide sequence is TGTGCCAGCAGCGAAACCCCGGCAGGATACGAGCAGTACTTC.